This T cell receptor (beta chain) originates from a study of siplizumab effects on memory and regulatory T cells. Study-level results: Contribution to the alloresponse seemed major for naive T cells, which also seemed more diverse than memory cells. Proliferating clones, CD4+ or CD8+, lacked an assignable naive or memory phenotype in roughly 75-96% of cases. Alloreactive sequences whose origin lay in unstimulated CD4+ memory cells were significantly reduced by siplizumab.

Per individual sample, approximately 100,000 TCR templates were assayed. Here immunoSEQ multiplex PCR was the method, and the copy in TCRdb shows in-frame clones only, minus some. The repertoire holds 70,000 to 90,000 clones, with about nine tenths as singletons. Regarding this clone: Its antigen is not known. A junction boundary mismatches the germline segment, possibly from a read error.

CDR1 and CDR2 from the germline V gene are SGHNT and YYREEE (reference sequence). The CDR3 contains 12 residues. This sequence originates from a human donor in good health. The chain uses TRBV5-4 and TRBJ2-7; the match to TRBD1 covers 10 bases. Material for sequencing was CD4+ T cells sorted from blood. CDR3 in DNA: TGTGCCACCGGGACAGGGGCCTACGAGCAGTGCTTC. Amino acids: CATGTGAYEQCF.